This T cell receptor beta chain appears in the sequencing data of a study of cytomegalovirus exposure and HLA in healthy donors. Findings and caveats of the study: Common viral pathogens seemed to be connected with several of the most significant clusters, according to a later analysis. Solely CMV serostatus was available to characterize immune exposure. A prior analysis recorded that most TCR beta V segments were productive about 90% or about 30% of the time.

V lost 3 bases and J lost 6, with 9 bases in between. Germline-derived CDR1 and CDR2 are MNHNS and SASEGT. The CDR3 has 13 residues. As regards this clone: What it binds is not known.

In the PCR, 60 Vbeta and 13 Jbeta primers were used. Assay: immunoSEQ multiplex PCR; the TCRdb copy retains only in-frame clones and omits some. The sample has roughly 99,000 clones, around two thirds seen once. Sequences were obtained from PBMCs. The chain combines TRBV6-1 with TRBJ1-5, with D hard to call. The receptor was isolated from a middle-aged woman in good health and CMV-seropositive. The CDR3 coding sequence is TGTGCCAGCAGTGATTTCGAGGGTCAGCCCCAGCATTTT. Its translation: CASSDFEGQPQHF.